In its sample, the clone carrying this TCR beta chain was seen a few times. The data are from a study of blood T cells in healthy people across ages. With a J-beta primer mix and a sample-barcoded 5' primer, a second PCR ran roughly 6 to 12 cycles. TCRdb re-called the 5' RACE reads through MiXCR, storing one row per CDR3 protein. The sample lists around 1,800,000 distinct CDR3 sequences; about two fifths were seen once. The CDR3 length is 15 residues. Each donor was a healthy Caucasian individual from Russia, aged 6 to 90. Researchers collected approximately 9.5 milliliters of peripheral blood from every single donor.

The sequence was obtained from a human donor in good health. This rearrangement joins TRBV12-3 or TRBV12-4 to TRBJ1-2; 10 bases are shared with TRBD1. Sequencing input: blood. The CDR3 DNA reads TGTGCTGGCAGTTTTGATGGACAGGGGGTTTATGGCTACACCTTC. Translating it yields CAGSFDGQGVYGYTF.